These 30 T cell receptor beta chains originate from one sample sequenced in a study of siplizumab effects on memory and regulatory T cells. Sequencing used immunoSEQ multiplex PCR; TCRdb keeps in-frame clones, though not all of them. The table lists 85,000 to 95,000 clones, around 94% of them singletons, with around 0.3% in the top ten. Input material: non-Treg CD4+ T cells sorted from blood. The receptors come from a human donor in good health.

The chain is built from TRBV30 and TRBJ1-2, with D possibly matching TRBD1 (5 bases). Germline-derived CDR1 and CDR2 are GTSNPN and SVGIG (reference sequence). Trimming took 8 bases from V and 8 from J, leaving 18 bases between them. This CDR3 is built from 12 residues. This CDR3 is CAGDRGPTGYTF. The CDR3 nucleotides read TGTGCCGGAGATCGGGGACCTACGGGCTACACCTTC.

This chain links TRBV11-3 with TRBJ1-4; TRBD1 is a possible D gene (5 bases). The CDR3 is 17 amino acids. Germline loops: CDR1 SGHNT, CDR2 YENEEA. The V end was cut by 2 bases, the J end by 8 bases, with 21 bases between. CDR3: CASSLPRGRGTLEKLFF. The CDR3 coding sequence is TGTGCCAGCAGCTTACCCCGGGGACGGGGAACGTTAGAAAAACTGTTTTTT. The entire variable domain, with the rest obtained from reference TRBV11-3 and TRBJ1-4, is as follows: EAGVVQSPRYKIIEKKQPVAFWCNPISGHNTLYWYLQNLGQGPELLIRYENEEAVDDSQLPKDRFSAERLKGVDSTLKIQPAELGDSAVYLCASSLPRGRGTLEKLFFGSGTQLSVL.

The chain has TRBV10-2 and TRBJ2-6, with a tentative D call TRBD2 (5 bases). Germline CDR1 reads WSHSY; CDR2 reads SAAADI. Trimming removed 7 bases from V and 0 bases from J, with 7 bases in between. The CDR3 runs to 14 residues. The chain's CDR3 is CASTSRSGANVLTF. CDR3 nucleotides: TGCGCCAGCACTAGCCGCTCTGGGGCCAACGTCCTGACTTTC.

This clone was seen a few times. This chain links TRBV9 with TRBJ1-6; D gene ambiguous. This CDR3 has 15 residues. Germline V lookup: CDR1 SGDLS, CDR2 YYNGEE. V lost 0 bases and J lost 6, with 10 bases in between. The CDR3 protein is CASSVGWRGNSPLHF. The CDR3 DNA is TGTGCCAGCAGCGTAGGCTGGCGCGGTAATTCACCCCTCCACTTT.

DNA for the CDR3: TGTGCCAGCAAGGACCTTTATAGCAATCAGCCCCAGCATTTT. As protein: CASKDLYSNQPQHF. The V gene is TRBV7-8, the J gene TRBJ1-5; no definite D call. Germline loops: CDR1 SGHVS, CDR2 FQNEAQ. There are 14 residues in the CDR3. V lost 7 bases and J lost 0, with 10 bases in between.

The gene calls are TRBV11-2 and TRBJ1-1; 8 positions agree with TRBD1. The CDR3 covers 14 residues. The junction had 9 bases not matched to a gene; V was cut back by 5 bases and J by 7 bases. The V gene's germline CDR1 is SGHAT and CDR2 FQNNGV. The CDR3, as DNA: TGTGCCAGCAGCACGAGGACAGGGAGCCTTGAAGCTTTCTTT. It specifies CASSTRTGSLEAFF.

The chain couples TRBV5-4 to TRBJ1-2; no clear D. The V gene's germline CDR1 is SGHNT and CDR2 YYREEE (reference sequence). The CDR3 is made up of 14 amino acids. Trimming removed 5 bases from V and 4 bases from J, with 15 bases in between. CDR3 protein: CASRPGSEGYGYTF. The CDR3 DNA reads TGTGCCAGCAGGCCGGGGTCGGAGGGCTATGGCTACACCTTC.

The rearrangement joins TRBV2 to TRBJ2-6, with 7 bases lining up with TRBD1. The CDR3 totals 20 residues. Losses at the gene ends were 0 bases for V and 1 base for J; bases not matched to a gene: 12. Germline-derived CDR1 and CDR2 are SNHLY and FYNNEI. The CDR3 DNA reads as TGTGCCAGCAGTGAAGCGCCGGGACAGATAAGCCTTTCTGGGGCCAACGTCCTGACTTTC. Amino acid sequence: CASSEAPGQISLSGANVLTF.

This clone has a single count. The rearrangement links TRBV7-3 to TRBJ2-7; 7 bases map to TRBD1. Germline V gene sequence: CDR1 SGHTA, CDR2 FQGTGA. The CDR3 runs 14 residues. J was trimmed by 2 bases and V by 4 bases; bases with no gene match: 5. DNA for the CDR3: TGTGCCAGCAGCTCCGGACAGGTCCCCTACGAGCAGTACTTC. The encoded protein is CASSSGQVPYEQYF.

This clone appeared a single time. The CDR3 loop is CATSRPHSGTQYF. As DNA, the CDR3 is TGTGCCACCAGCAGGCCCCACTCAGGGACGCAGTATTTT. The J gene is TRBJ2-3, the V gene TRBV15, with a possible D match to TRBD1 (5 bases). There are 13 residues in the CDR3. Germline assignment: CDR1 LNHNV and CDR2 YYDKDF (reference sequence). V was trimmed by 3 bases and J by 9 bases, leaving 13 bases between them.

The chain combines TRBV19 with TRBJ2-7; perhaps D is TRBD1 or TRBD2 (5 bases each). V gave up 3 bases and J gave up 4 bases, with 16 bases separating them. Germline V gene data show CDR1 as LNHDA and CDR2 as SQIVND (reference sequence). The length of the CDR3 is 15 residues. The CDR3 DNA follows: TGTGCCAGTAGTATGGGGGAGTCCGAGGCGTACGAGCAGTACTTC. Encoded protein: CASSMGESEAYEQYF.

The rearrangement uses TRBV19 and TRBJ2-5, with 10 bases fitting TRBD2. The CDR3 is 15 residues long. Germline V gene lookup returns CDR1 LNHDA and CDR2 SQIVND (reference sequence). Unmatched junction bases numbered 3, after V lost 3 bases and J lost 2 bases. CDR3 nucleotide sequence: TGTGCCAGTAGTATGGTAGCGGGGGGACAAGAGACCCAGTACTTC. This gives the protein CASSMVAGGQETQYF.

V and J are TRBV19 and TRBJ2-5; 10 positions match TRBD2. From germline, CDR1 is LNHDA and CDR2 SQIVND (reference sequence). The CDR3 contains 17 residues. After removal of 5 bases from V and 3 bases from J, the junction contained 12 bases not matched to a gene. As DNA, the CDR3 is TGTGCCAGTAGTCTAACTAGCGGGACCCATTATGAAGAGACCCAGTACTTC. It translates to CASSLTSGTHYEETQYF.

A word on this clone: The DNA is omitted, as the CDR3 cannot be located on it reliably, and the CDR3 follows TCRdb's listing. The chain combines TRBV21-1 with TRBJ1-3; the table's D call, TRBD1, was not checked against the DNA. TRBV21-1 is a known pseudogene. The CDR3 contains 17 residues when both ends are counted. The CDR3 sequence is CASSGQGPFAAGNTIYF.

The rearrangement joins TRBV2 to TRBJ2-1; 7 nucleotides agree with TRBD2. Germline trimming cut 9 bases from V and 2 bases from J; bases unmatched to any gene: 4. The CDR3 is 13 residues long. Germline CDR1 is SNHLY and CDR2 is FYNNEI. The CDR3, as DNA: TGTGCCAGGGAGCGGGATCCCTACAATGAGCAGTTCTTC. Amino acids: CARERDPYNEQFF.

The CDR3 bases are TGTGCCAGCAGCCAAGATAGCCGGGGCCCGGGGGGCTACACCTTC. Its protein product is CASSQDSRGPGGYTF. The genes are TRBV4-2 and TRBJ1-2; TRBD1 might be the D (5 bases). V lost 0 bases and J lost 8, with 16 bases in between. The germline CDR1 and CDR2 sequences are LGHNA and YNFKEQ. This CDR3 has 15 amino acids.

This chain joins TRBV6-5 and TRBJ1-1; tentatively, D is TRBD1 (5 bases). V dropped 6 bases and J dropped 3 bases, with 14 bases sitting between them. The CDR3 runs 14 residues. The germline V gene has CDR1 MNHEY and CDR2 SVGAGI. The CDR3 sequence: CASRQGVWDTEAFF. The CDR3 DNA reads TGTGCCAGCAGGCAAGGGGTTTGGGACACTGAAGCTTTCTTT.

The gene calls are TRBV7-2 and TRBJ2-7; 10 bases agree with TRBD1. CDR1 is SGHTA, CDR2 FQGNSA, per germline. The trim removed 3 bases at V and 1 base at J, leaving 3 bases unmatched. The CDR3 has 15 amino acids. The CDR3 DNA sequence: TGTGCCAGCAGCTTTGGGGACAGGGGTTCCTACGAGCAGTACTTC. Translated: CASSFGDRGSYEQYF.

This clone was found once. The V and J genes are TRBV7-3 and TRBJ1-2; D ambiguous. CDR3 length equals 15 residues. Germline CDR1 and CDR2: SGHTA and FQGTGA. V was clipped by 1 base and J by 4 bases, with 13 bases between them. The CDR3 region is CASSLNARSPYGYTF. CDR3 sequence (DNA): TGTGCCAGCAGCTTAAATGCCAGGAGCCCCTATGGCTACACCTTC.

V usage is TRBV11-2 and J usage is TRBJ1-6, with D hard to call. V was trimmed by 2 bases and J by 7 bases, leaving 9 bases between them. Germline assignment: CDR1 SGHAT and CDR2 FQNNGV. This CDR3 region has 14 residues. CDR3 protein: CASSLSIQNSPLHF. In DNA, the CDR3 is TGTGCCAGCAGCTTATCGATTCAGAATTCACCCCTCCACTTT.

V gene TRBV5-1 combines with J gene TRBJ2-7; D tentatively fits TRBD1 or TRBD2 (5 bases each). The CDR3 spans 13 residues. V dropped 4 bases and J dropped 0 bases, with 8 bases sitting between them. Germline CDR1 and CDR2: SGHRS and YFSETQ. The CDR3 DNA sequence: TGCGCCAGCAGCCGGGACCTCTCCTACGAGCAGTACTTC. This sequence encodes CASSRDLSYEQYF.

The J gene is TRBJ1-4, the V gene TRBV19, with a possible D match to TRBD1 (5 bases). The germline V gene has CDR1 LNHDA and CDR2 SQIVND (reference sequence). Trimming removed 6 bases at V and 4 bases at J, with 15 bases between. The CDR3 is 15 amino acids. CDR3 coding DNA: TGTGCCAGTAGAAACGGCCAGGGCCGTAATGAAAAACTGTTTTTT. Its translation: CASRNGQGRNEKLFF.

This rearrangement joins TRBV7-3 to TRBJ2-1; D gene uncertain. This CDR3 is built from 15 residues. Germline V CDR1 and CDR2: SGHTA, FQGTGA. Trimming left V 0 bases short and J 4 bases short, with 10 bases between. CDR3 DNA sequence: TGTGCCAGCAGCTTAACGGAGTTCGGATACAATGAGCAGTTCTTC. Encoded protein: CASSLTEFGYNEQFF.

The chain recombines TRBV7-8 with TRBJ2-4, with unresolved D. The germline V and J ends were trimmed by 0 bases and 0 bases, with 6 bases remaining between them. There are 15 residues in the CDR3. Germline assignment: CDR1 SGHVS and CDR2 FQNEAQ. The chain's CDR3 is CASSLAGIAKNIQYF. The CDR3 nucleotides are TGTGCCAGCAGCTTAGCGGGTATAGCCAAAAACATTCAGTACTTC. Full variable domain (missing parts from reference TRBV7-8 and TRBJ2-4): GAGVSQSPRYKVAKRGQDVALRCDPISGHVSLFWYQQALGQGPEFLTYFQNEAQLDKSGLPSDRFFAERPEGSVSTLKIQRTQQEDSAVYLCASSLAGIAKNIQYFGAGTRLSVL.

The CDR3 sequence: CASSSAGGYTEAFF. CDR3 nucleotide sequence: TGCGCCAGCAGCTCTGCAGGGGGCTACACTGAAGCTTTCTTT. The chain joins TRBV5-1 to TRBJ1-1; TRBD1 aligns across 8 bases. This CDR3 contains 14 residues. Trimming took 3 bases from V and 3 from J; bases not matched to a gene: 4. CDR1 and CDR2 (germline): SGHRS, YFSETQ.

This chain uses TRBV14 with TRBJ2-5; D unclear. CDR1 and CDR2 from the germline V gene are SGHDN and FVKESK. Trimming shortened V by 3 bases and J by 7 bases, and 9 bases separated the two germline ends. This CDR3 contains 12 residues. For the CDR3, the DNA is TGTGCCAGCAGCCAGGCCAGACGGACCCAGTACTTC. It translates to CASSQARRTQYF.

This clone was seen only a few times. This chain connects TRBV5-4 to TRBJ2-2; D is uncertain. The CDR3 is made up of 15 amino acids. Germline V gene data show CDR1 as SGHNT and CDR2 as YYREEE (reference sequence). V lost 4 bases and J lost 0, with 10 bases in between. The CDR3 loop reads CASSAHIANTGELFF. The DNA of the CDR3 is TGTGCCAGCAGCGCCCATATCGCGAACACCGGGGAGCTGTTTTTT.

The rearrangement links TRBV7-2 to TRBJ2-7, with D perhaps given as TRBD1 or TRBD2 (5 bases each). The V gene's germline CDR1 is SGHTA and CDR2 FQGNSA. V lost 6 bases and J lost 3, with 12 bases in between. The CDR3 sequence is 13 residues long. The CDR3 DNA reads TGTGCCAGCAGGTTGGGACGGGGCTACGAGCAGTACTTC. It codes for CASRLGRGYEQYF.

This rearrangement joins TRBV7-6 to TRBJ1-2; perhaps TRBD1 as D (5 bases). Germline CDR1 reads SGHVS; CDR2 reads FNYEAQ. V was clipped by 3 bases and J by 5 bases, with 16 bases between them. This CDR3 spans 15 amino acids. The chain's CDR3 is CASSLTLGTDYGYTF. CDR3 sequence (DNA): TGTGCCAGCAGCTTGACTCTCGGGACGGATTATGGCTACACCTTC.

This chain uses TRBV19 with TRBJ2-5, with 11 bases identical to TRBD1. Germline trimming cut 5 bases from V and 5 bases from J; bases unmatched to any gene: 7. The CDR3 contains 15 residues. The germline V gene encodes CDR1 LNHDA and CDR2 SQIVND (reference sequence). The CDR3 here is CASSRRTGGRETQYF. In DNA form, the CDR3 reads TGTGCCAGTAGTCGGAGGACAGGGGGCCGGGAGACCCAGTACTTC.